This TCR beta chain was identified in a study of tumor-infiltrating lymphocytes in localized non-small cell lung cancer. Overall study results and limits: Each assay used a separate piece of the same tissue.

Of note for this clone: No antigen is known for it.

The protocol was immunoSEQ multiplex PCR, while the TCRdb copy is restricted to in-frame clones and leaves out a portion. The sample records approximately 15,000 clones, 69% being singletons. Sequenced material: lung tumor tissue. This clonotype was sampled from a human donor with non-small cell lung cancer.

The CDR3 bases are TGTGCCAGCCTGCTCGGAGGGGCGTCGGGCTACACCTTC. Translated, it gives CASLLGGASGYTF. The chain uses TRBV6-6 and TRBJ1-2, with a possible D match to TRBD1 (5 bases). This CDR3 is built from 13 residues. Trimming took off 8 bases at V and 8 bases at J, with 18 bases between the two ends. The V gene's germline CDR1 is MNHNY and CDR2 SVGAGI (reference sequence).